This TCR beta chain was recovered during a study of blood T cell repertoires in COVID-19. Study context: COVID-19 samples, acute and convalescent, were from the United States, Italy and Spain.

The CDR3 length is 14 residues. V was trimmed by 3 bases and J by 0 bases, leaving 9 bases between them. CDR1 is SGDLS, CDR2 YYNGEE, per germline. Per the study methods: Nucleated cell number was recorded as an estimate derived from reference gene primer amplification. The repertoire was sequenced with immunoSEQ multiplex PCR; TCRdb's copy has only in-frame clones and lacks some. V, J and clone size derive from that table, while D and trimming were established from the DNA sequence. The sample gives some 160,000 clones, approximately 91% of which show up once; about 2% is in the top ten. The clonotype originates from a man aged 18 to 30 with acute or convalescent COVID-19. The chain has TRBV9 and TRBJ1-1, with a tentative D call TRBD1 (5 bases). The sample was peripheral blood. CDR3 sequence: CASSGRGMNTEAFF. The CDR3 DNA reads TGTGCCAGCAGCGGTAGGGGAATGAACACTGAAGCTTTCTTT.